Described below is a single T cell receptor (beta chain) sequence and its context. This entry comes from a study of blood T cell repertoires in COVID-19. Overall study context: PBMCs, B-cell-depleted T cells, or T cells provided the cDNA or gDNA that made up the material.

The CDR3 runs 15 residues. From germline, CDR1 is SGHVS and CDR2 FQNEAQ. V was shortened by 2 bases and J by 4 bases, with 12 bases between the two germline ends. Profiled with immunoSEQ multiplex PCR; TCRdb holds only in-frame clones, not every one. In the table there are about 45,000 clones, 80% of which are singletons. The genes are TRBV7-8 and TRBJ1-5, with D maybe TRBD1 (5 bases). This TCR came from a man aged 65 to 79 with acute or convalescent COVID-19. Sequencing was performed on peripheral blood. The DNA for the CDR3 is TGTGCCAGCAGCTTAAGCGGGCAGGGTAATCAGCCCCAGCATTTT. It translates to CASSLSGQGNQPQHF.